The 21 T cell receptor beta chains below were found in one sample sequenced in a study of T cells expressing NK-cell markers. TCRdb reprocessed the 5' RACE reads and stores each CDR3 protein as one record, lacking DNA. The listing records about 160,000 distinct CDR3 sequences. The sample comprised blood T cells: a sorted CD56 or NKG2C T cell subset, CD4+ or CD8+ T cells, or bulk PBMC T cells (not recorded which). Receptor source: a man aged 18 to 69 in good health.

The V call is TRBV2, the J call TRBJ2-3; TCRdb selects TRBD1, and the lack of DNA leaves this call unchecked. This CDR3 comprises 15 residues. CDR1 is SNHLY and CDR2 is FYNNEI in the germline V gene. The CDR3 loop is CASSLTGPPSDTQYF.

The chain has TRBV2 and TRBJ2-5; TCRdb picks TRBD2, but there is no DNA to check that call. The CDR3 contains 16 residues. The germline CDR1 and CDR2 sequences are SNHLY and FYNNEI. CDR3 sequence reads: CASSDPEDGPSETQYF.

The CDR3 protein is CSASNREIYSNQPQHF. This sequence joins TRBV20-1 and TRBJ1-5; there is no DNA to check the TCRdb D call of TRBD1. CDR3 size: 16 residues. Germline V gives CDR1 DFQATT, CDR2 SNEGSKA (reference sequence).

The V gene is TRBV12-3 or TRBV12-4, the J gene TRBJ2-5; checking the TCRdb D call of TRBD1 is not possible without DNA. The CDR3 totals 12 residues. The CDR3 is CASSLGGDRAYF.

The chain has TRBV5-6 and TRBJ2-5. The CDR3 spans 14 residues. Looked up from germline, CDR1 is SGHDT and CDR2 is YYEEEE. The CDR3 region is CASSLGLYLETQYF.

The rearrangement links TRBV5-1 to TRBJ2-7; as DNA is missing, the TRBD2 call by TCRdb cannot be tested. Looked up from germline, CDR1 is SGHRS and CDR2 is YFSETQ. The CDR3 spans 15 residues. CDR3 amino acids: CASSRTSGGLNEQYF. The variable domain in full, with the rest retrieved from reference TRBV5-1 and TRBJ2-7, is KAGVTQTPRYLIKTRGQQVTLSCSPISGHRSVSWYQQTPGQGLQFLFEYFSETQRNKGNFPGRFSGRQFSNSRSEMNVSTLELGDSALYLCASSRTSGGLNEQYFGPGTRLTVT.

The chain uses TRBV5-6 and TRBJ2-7; TCRdb proposes TRBD2, but this gene call is untestable without DNA. The V gene's germline CDR1 is SGHDT and CDR2 YYEEEE. CDR3 length equals 15 residues. The CDR3 sequence: CASSYSGGAAYEQYF.

The chain links TRBV2 to TRBJ2-5; the TCRdb call, TRBD1, lacks DNA for checking. This CDR3 comprises 13 residues. CDR1 and CDR2 (germline): SNHLY, FYNNEI. CDR3 region: CASSRTPQETQYF.

The CDR3 reads CSAAGTENYGYTF. This sequence joins TRBV29-1 and TRBJ1-2; TCRdb outputs TRBD1, but without DNA this stays unchecked. This CDR3 is built from 13 residues. Germline CDR1 reads SQVTM; CDR2 reads ANQGSEA.

The chain employs TRBV27 and TRBJ1-2; with no DNA, the TCRdb D assignment of TRBD1 cannot be verified. This CDR3 has 14 residues. The germline CDR1 and CDR2 sequences are MNHEY and SMNVEV (reference sequence). CDR3 protein: CASSFSGASYGYTF.

The chain employs TRBV18 and TRBJ2-4; TCRdb selects TRBD1, and the lack of DNA leaves this call unchecked. The germline CDR1 and CDR2 sequences are KGHSH and LQKENI. The CDR3 extends over 15 amino acids. The CDR3 reads CASSSQGDAKNIQYF.

V is TRBV6-1 and J is TRBJ2-5; TCRdb's D gene call, TRBD2, goes unchecked for lack of DNA. Germline V gene lookup returns CDR1 MNHNS and CDR2 SASEGT. The CDR3 contains 16 residues. This chain's CDR3 is CASSPLLAGGRETQYF.

The CDR3 sequence is CASSHTTVSNQPQHF. The rearrangement uses TRBV4-1 and TRBJ1-5; absent DNA, TCRdb's TRBD1 call cannot be checked. Germline CDR1 reads MGHRA; CDR2 reads YSYEKL. The CDR3 extends over 15 amino acids.

The V gene is TRBV6-2 or TRBV6-3, the J gene TRBJ2-2; TCRdb names TRBD2, which stays unverified in the absence of DNA. From germline, CDR1 is MNHEY and CDR2 SVGEGT. The CDR3 runs 14 residues. CDR3 region: CATYKAVGTGELFF.

This chain uses TRBV20-1 with TRBJ2-3; TCRdb returns TRBD2, unconfirmable since there is no DNA. The V gene's germline CDR1 is DFQATT and CDR2 SNEGSKA (reference sequence). The length of the CDR3 is 14 residues. The CDR3 reads CSARDLTNLDTQYF.

The chain links TRBV11-2 to TRBJ2-5. This CDR3 has 13 residues. The germline V gene has CDR1 SGHAT and CDR2 FQNNGV. The chain's CDR3 is CASSLSWEETQYF.

This sequence joins TRBV6-1 and TRBJ2-3; as DNA is missing, the TRBD2 call by TCRdb cannot be tested. Germline V CDR1 and CDR2: MNHNS, SASEGT. The CDR3 extends over 18 amino acids. CDR3 residues: CASSPGLAGGRSTDTQYF.

The rearrangement joins TRBV10-2 to TRBJ2-1; TCRdb names TRBD2, which stays unverified in the absence of DNA. The length of the CDR3 is 14 residues. CDR1 and CDR2 from the germline V gene are WSHSY and SAAADI. This CDR3 reads CATGLAGGRNEQFF.

The chain combines TRBV2 with TRBJ2-7; absent DNA, TCRdb's TRBD1 call cannot be checked. This CDR3 spans 17 amino acids. The germline V gene encodes CDR1 SNHLY and CDR2 FYNNEI. Here the CDR3 reads CASSEGTGWYFSNEQYF. Full variable domain (outside the CDR3, taken from reference TRBV2 and TRBJ2-7): EPEVTQTPSHQVTQMGQEVILRCVPISNHLYFYWYRQILGQKVEFLVSFYNNEISEKSEIFDDQFSVERPDGSNFTLKIRSTKLEDSAMYFCASSEGTGWYFSNEQYFGPGTRLTVT.

This chain joins TRBV13 and TRBJ2-3; the D call of TRBD1 rests on TCRdb alone, since no DNA is present to check it. Germline CDR1 reads PRHDT; CDR2 reads FYEKMQ (reference sequence). CDR3 length equals 16 residues. Here the CDR3 reads CASSTRTGQDTDTQYF.

This chain links TRBV11-2 with TRBJ2-7; without DNA, the TCRdb call of TRBD1 cannot be checked. The CDR3 runs 16 residues. Germline assignment: CDR1 SGHAT and CDR2 FQNNGV. This CDR3 is CASRPPDRGGTYEQYF.